Listed below are T cell receptor beta chains from one sample, sequenced in a study of radiotherapy plus CTLA-4 blockade in lung cancer. Repertoires were generated with immunoSEQ multiplex PCR, while TCRdb's copy carries only in-frame clones and drops some. The profile shows roughly 44,000 clones, roughly 90% of them singletons. Source: peripheral blood, taken from a patient treated with radiotherapy plus ipilimumab. The receptors shown here come from a human donor with non-small cell lung cancer whose response to radiotherapy plus ipilimumab could not be evaluated. Each CDR3 is given with its conserved first and last residue. Expanded clones get a size class; other rows say once, few or many, or leave the size out.

v_gene: TRBV7-2; j_gene: TRBJ2-3; abundance: -; CDR3aa: CASSLALAGPDTQYF
v_gene: TRBV29-1; j_gene: TRBJ2-7; abundance: -; CDR3aa: CSVEGTSGFTYEQYF
v_gene: TRBV27; j_gene: TRBJ2-3; abundance: -; CDR3aa: CASKRGRDTQYF
v_gene: TRBV9; j_gene: TRBJ1-1; abundance: -; CDR3aa: CASSVATDTEAFF
v_gene: TRBV7-9; j_gene: TRBJ2-5; abundance: -; CDR3aa: CASSPLAGGPGQETQYF
v_gene: TRBV28; j_gene: TRBJ1-1; abundance: -; CDR3aa: CASFNTGRGTEAFF
v_gene: TRBV9; j_gene: TRBJ1-2; abundance: once; CDR3aa: CASSVGQGSNYGYTF
v_gene: TRBV4-2; j_gene: TRBJ2-1; abundance: -; CDR3aa: CASSQGTGGDEQFF
v_gene: TRBV10-1; j_gene: TRBJ1-5; abundance: -; CDR3aa: CASSESANQPQHF
v_gene: TRBV30; j_gene: TRBJ1-5; abundance: -; CDR3aa: CAWSVSMGRNQPQHF
v_gene: TRBV2; j_gene: TRBJ2-2; abundance: -; CDR3aa: CASRRLAGSTGELFF
v_gene: TRBV5-1; j_gene: TRBJ1-2; abundance: -; CDR3aa: CASSFGTGGADGYTF
v_gene: TRBV19; j_gene: TRBJ1-4; abundance: -; CDR3aa: CASSRAPPNEKLFF
v_gene: TRBV6-5; j_gene: TRBJ2-2; abundance: once; CDR3aa: CASSRRGLTGELFF
v_gene: TRBV23-1; j_gene: TRBJ2-7; abundance: -; CDR3aa: CAPGARGSYEQYF
v_gene: TRBV6-5; j_gene: TRBJ2-7; abundance: once; CDR3aa: CASRPAGGLAYEQYF
v_gene: TRBV5-1; j_gene: TRBJ1-1; abundance: -; CDR3aa: CASSWGGVSTEAFF
v_gene: TRBV18; j_gene: TRBJ2-3; abundance: -; CDR3aa: CASSLRTSGGEQQYF
v_gene: TRBV10-1; j_gene: TRBJ2-1; abundance: -; CDR3aa: CASSQTSGGGDEQFF
v_gene: TRBV5-4; j_gene: TRBJ2-1; abundance: -; CDR3aa: CASSLWGVGYNEQFF
v_gene: TRBV29-1; j_gene: TRBJ1-3; abundance: -; CDR3aa: CSAKDSSGNTIYF
v_gene: TRBV6-5; j_gene: TRBJ2-2; abundance: -; CDR3aa: CASSYRYINTGELFF
v_gene: TRBV11-3; j_gene: TRBJ1-2; abundance: -; CDR3aa: CASNRGHYGYTF
v_gene: TRBV7-8; j_gene: TRBJ2-7; abundance: -; CDR3aa: CASSLGTSGGYEQYF
v_gene: TRBV25-1; j_gene: TRBJ1-2; abundance: few; CDR3aa: CASSESQYGYTF
v_gene: TRBV4-2; j_gene: TRBJ2-1; abundance: -; CDR3aa: CASSQPPGGGVSYNEQFF
v_gene: TRBV5-6; j_gene: TRBJ2-1; abundance: -; CDR3aa: CASSSGRVRISYNEQFF
v_gene: TRBV7-9; j_gene: TRBJ1-2; abundance: medium-sized; CDR3aa: CASSLAAGKGGYTF
v_gene: TRBV28; j_gene: TRBJ2-1; abundance: -; CDR3aa: CASSPPRESEQFF
v_gene: TRBV6-1; j_gene: TRBJ2-2; abundance: -; CDR3aa: CASRDRGANTGELFF
v_gene: TRBV10-3; j_gene: TRBJ2-7; abundance: -; CDR3aa: CATNRGRNKDEQYF
v_gene: TRBV2; j_gene: TRBJ2-7; abundance: -; CDR3aa: CARRHPSGSPYEQYF
v_gene: TRBV10-3; j_gene: TRBJ1-1; abundance: -; CDR3aa: CAIRTGNTEAFF
v_gene: TRBV7-2; j_gene: TRBJ1-2; abundance: -; CDR3aa: CASSRSGHPNYGYTF
v_gene: TRBV4-1; j_gene: TRBJ2-7; abundance: -; CDR3aa: CASSQERWAPYEQYF
v_gene: TRBV7-2; j_gene: TRBJ2-7; abundance: -; CDR3aa: CASGLLYEQYF
v_gene: TRBV25-1; j_gene: TRBJ2-3; abundance: once; CDR3aa: CASSVGGVSTDTQYF
v_gene: TRBV5-5; j_gene: -; abundance: -; CDR3aa: CASSYIDNSYEQYF
v_gene: TRBV7-9; j_gene: TRBJ2-2; abundance: -; CDR3aa: CASSEGLAGSTGELFF
v_gene: TRBV9; j_gene: TRBJ2-2; abundance: -; CDR3aa: CASSVGTGYDTGELFF